The 5 T cell receptor beta chains below all came from one sample that was sequenced in a study of blood T cell repertoires in COVID-19. The method was immunoSEQ multiplex PCR; TCRdb's version includes in-frame clones alone and lacks a portion of them. In the table there are about 360,000 clones, over 75% of which are singletons. Sequencing was carried out using PBMCs or T cells enriched from blood (not recorded which). The receptors stem from a woman aged 40 to 50 with acute COVID-19.

The chain has TRBV5-1 and TRBJ1-4; D is ambiguous. Germline CDR1 SGHRS, CDR2 YFSETQ. The germline V and J ends were trimmed by 1 base and 0 bases, with 10 bases remaining between them. The CDR3 has 16 amino acids. The CDR3 DNA follows: TGCGCCAGCAGCTTGAGTACGGTTGCAACTAATGAAAAACTGTTTTTT. Translated, it gives CASSLSTVATNEKLFF.

The chain links TRBV5-4 to TRBJ1-4, with a weak D call TRBD1 (5 bases). Between the trimmed V and J ends, which lost 1 base and 8 bases, there was a span of 15 bases. Germline loops: CDR1 SGHNT, CDR2 YYREEE (reference sequence). This CDR3 comprises 15 residues. The DNA for the CDR3 is TGTGCCAGCAGCTTGAAAAGTTCAGGGCCAGAAAAACTGTTTTTT. It codes for CASSLKSSGPEKLFF.

The chain joins TRBV3-1 (or the pseudogene TRBV3-2) to TRBJ2-2; a weak D match, TRBD1 (6 bases). With 5 bases removed from V and 3 bases from J, the gap between germline ends came to 10 bases. Germline assignment: CDR1 LGHDT and CDR2 YNNKEL (reference sequence). The CDR3 consists of 14 residues. CDR3 bases: TGTGCCAGCAGCTCGCAGGGGTACACCGGGGAGCTGTTTTTT. Translating it yields CASSSQGYTGELFF.

The V gene is TRBV30, the J gene TRBJ1-2; maybe TRBD1 (5 bases). This CDR3 is built from 16 residues. Deletions cut 1 base from V and 0 bases from J, with 15 bases between. Germline CDR1 is GTSNPN and CDR2 is SVGIG (reference sequence). CDR3 sequence: CAWSDTATVSNYGYTF. CDR3 DNA sequence: TGTGCCTGGAGTGATACGGCGACAGTTTCTAACTATGGCTACACCTTC.

CDR3 amino acids: CASSRMYGQGLYGYTF. CDR3 coding DNA: TGTGCCAGCAGCCGCATGTATGGACAGGGTCTCTATGGCTACACCTTC. The genes are TRBV7-9 and TRBJ1-2, with 8 bases lining up with TRBD1. Germline loops: CDR1 SEHNR, CDR2 FQNEAQ (reference sequence). J lost 4 bases, V lost 5 bases, and 12 bases had no gene match. The CDR3 loop spans 16 amino acids.